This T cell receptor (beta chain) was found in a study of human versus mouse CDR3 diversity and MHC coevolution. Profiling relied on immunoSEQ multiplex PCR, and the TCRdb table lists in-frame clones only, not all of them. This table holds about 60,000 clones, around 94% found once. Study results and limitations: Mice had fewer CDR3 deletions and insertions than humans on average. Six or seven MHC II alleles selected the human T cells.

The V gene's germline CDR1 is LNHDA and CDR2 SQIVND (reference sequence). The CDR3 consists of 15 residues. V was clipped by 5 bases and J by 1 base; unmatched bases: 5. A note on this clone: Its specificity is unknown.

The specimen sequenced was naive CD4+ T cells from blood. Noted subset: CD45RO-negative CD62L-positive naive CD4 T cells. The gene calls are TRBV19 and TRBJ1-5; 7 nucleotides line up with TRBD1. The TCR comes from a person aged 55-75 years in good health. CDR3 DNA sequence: TGTGCCAGTAGTCCTCGACAGGGAAGCAATCAGCCCCAGCATTTT. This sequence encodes CASSPRQGSNQPQHF.